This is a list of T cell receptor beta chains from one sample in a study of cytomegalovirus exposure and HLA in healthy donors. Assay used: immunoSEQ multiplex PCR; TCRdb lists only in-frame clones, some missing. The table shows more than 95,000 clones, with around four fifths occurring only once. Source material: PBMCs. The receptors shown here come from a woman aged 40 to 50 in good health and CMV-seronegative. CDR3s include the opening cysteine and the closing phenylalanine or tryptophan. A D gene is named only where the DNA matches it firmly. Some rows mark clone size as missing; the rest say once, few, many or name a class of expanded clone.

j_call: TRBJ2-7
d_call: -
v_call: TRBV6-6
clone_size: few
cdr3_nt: TGTGCCAGCAGTTACACGGGGGACGAGCAGTACTTC
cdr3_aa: CASSYTGDEQYF

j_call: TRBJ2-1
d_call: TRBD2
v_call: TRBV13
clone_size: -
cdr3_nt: TGTGCCAGCAGCAAAACTAGCGGGAGGGCTCGCAATGAGCAGTTCTTC
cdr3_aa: CASSKTSGRARNEQFF

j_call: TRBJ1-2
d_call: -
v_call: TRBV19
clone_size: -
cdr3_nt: TGTGCCAGTAGTATAGGAACATACCCTAACTATGGCTACACCTTC
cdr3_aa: CASSIGTYPNYGYTF

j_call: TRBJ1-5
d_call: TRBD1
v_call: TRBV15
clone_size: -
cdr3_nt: TGTGCCACCAGCAGAGTGGGCCAGGGGGGATTTCAGCCCCAGCATTTT
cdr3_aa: CATSRVGQGGFQPQHF

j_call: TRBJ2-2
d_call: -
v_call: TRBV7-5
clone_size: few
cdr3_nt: TGTGCCAGAAGCTTAGAAGCTGGGACAGGGAACACCGGGGAGCTGTTTTTT
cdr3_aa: CARSLEAGTGNTGELFF

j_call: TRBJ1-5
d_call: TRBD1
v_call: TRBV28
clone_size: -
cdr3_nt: TGTGCCAGCAGTTCGGGACAGGGAAATCAGCCCCAGCATTTT
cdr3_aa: CASSSGQGNQPQHF

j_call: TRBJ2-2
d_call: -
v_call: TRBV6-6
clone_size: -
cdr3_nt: TGTGCCCGCGCGGAGGTACCCGGGGAGCTGTTTTTT
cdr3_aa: CARAEVPGELFF

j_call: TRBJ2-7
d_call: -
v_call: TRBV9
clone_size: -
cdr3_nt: TGTGCCAGCAGCGCTACGACAGGTTACGAGCAGTACTTC
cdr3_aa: CASSATTGYEQYF

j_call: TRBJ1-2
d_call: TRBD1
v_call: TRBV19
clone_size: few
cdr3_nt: TGTGCCAGTAATAGGGGGCTAGACGGCTACACCTTC
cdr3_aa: CASNRGLDGYTF

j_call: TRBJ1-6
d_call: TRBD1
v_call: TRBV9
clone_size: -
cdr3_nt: TGTGCCAGCAGCGTAGCTAGCTCAGGGACAGGGGGATCACCCCTCCACTTT
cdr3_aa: CASSVASSGTGGSPLHF

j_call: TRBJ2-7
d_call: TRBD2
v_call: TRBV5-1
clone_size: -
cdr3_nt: TGCGCCAGCAGACCGGGACTAGCCTACGAGCAGTACTTC
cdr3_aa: CASRPGLAYEQYF

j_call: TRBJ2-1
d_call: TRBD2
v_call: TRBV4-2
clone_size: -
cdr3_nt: TGTGCCAGCAGCCAGGACACTAGCGGAGCCTACAATGAGCAGTTCTTC
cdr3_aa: CASSQDTSGAYNEQFF

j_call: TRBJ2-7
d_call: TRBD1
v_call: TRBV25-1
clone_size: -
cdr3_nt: TGTGCCAGCAGTGTACAGGGGGCTAAGCAGTACTTC
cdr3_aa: CASSVQGAKQYF

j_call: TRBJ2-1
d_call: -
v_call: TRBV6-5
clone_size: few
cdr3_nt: TGTGCCAGCAGTTACAGGGAGTCCTACAATGAGCAGTTCTTC
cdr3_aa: CASSYRESYNEQFF

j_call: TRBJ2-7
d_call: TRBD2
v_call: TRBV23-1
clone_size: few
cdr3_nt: TGCGCCAGCAGTCAATCGGTTGGGACTACCACCTACGAGCAGTACTTC
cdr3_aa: CASSQSVGTTTYEQYF